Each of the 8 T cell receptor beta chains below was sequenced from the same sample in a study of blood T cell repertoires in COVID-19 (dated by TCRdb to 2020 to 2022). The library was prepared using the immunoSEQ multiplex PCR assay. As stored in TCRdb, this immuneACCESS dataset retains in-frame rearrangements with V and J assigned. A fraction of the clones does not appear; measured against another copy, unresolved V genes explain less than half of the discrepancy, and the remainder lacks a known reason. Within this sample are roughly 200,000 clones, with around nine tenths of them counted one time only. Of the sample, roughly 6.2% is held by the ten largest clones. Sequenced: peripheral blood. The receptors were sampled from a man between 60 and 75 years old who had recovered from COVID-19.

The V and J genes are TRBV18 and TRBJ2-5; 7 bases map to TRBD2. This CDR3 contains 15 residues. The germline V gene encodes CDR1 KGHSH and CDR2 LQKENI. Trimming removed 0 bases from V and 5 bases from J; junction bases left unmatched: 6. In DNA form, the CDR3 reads TGTGCCAGCTCACCACCGAGCGCGGGGGTGGAGACCCAGTACTTC. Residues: CASSPPSAGVETQYF.

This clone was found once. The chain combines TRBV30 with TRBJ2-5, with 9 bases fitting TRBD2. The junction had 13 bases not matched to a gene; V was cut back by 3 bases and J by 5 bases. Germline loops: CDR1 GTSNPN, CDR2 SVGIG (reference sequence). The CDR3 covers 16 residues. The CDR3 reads CAWSHGGGGAGETQYF. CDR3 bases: TGTGCCTGGAGCCATGGGGGCGGGGGGGCCGGTGAGACCCAGTACTTC.

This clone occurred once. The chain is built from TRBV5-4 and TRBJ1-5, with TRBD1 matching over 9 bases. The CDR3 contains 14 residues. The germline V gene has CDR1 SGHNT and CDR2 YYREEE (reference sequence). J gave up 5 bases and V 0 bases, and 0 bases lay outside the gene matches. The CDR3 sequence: CASSLGQGDQPQHF. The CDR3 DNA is TGTGCCAGCAGCTTGGGACAGGGGGATCAGCCCCAGCATTTT.

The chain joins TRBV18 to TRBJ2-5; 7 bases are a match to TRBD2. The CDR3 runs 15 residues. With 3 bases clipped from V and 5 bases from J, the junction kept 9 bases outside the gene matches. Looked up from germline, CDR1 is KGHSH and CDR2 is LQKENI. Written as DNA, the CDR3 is TGTGCCAGCTCACCCCCCCCACGGGGGGACGAGACCCAGTACTTC. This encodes CASSPPPRGDETQYF.

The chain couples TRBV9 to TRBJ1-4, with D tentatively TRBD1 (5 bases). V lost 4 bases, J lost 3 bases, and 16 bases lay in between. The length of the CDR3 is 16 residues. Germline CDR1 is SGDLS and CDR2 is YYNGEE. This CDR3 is CASSLGLKDPNEKLFF. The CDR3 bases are TGTGCCAGCAGCCTGGGACTGAAAGACCCTAATGAAAAACTGTTTTTT.

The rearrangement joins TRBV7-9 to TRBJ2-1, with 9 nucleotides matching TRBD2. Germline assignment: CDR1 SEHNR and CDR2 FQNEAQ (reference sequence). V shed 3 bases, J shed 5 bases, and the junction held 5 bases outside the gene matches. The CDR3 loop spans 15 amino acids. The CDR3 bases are TGTGCCAGCAGCTTCGAGACTAGCGGACACAATGAGCAGTTCTTC. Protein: CASSFETSGHNEQFF. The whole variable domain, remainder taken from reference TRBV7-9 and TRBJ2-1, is DTGVSQNPRHKITKRGQNVTFRCDPISEHNRLYWYRQTLGQGPEFLTYFQNEAQLEKSRLLSDRFSAERPKGSFSTLEIQRTEQGDSAMYLCASSFETSGHNEQFFGPGTRLTVL.

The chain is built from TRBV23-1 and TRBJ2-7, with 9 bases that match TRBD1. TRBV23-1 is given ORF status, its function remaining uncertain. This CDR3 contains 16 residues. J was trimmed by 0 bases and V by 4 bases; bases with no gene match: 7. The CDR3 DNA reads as TGCGCCAGCAGTCTCCCCGGGACAGGGAACTCCTACGAGCAGTACTTC. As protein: CASSLPGTGNSYEQYF.

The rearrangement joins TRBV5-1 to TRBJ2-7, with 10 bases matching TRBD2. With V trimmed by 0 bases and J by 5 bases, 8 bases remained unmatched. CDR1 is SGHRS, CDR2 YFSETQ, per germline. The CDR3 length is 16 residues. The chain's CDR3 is CASSLDSTSGPDEQYF. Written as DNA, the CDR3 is TGCGCCAGCAGCTTGGACTCGACTAGCGGGCCCGACGAGCAGTACTTC. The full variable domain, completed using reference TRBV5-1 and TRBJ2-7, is KAGVTQTPRYLIKTRGQQVTLSCSPISGHRSVSWYQQTPGQGLQFLFEYFSETQRNKGNFPGRFSGRQFSNSRSEMNVSTLELGDSALYLCASSLDSTSGPDEQYFGPGTRLTVT.